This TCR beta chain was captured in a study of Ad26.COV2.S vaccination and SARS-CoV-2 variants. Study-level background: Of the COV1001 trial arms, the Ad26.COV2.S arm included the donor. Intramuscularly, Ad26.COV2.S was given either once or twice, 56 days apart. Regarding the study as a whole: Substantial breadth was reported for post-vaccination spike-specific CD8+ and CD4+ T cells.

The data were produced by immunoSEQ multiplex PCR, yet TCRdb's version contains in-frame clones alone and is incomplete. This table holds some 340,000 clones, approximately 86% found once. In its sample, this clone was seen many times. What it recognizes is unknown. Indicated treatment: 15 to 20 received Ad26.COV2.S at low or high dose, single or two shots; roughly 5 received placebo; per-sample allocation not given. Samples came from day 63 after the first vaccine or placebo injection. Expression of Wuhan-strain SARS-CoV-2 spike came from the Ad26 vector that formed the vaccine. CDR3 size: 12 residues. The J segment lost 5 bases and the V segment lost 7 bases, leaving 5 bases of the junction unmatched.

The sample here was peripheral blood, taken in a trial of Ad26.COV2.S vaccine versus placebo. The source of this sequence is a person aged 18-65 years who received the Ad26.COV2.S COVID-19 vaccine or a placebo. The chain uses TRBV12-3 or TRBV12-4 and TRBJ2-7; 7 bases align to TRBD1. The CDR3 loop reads CASNQGVHEQYF. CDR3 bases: TGTGCCAGCAACCAGGGGGTCCACGAGCAGTACTTC.